This TCR beta chain was documented in a study of cytomegalovirus exposure and HLA in healthy donors. A word on this clone: The antigen is undetermined.

Study outcomes and limitations: Segments of the TCR beta V type were, in most cases, productive about 87% or about 30% of the time in an earlier analysis. Sequencing likely produced, as an artifact, a cluster of highly shared sequence variants. Using a false discovery rate of 0.05, a later analysis showed that 16,951 TCR beta sequences were associated with HLA alleles.

The PCR contained 60 Vbeta and 13 Jbeta primers. Produced via immunoSEQ multiplex PCR; TCRdb's table is partial and in-frame only. This sample yields 150,000 or so clones, of which roughly 75% are seen a single time; 1% belongs to the top ten. V was clipped by 8 bases and J by 3 bases, with 11 bases between them. The CDR3 has 13 residues. The germline CDR1 and CDR2 sequences are LNHDA and SQIVND (reference sequence). The donors, nominally healthy at sampling, likely had unrecorded immune exposures. V usage is TRBV19 and J usage is TRBJ1-5, with unresolved D. The sample consisted of PBMCs. This TCR derives from a woman aged 45 to 65 in good health and CMV-seropositive. The CDR3 bases are TGTGCCAGTGGCGGGCCCTACAATCAGCCCCAGCATTTT. The encoded protein is CASGGPYNQPQHF.